The present entry profiles one T cell receptor beta chain with its context. The antigen remains undetermined. It was RNA transcripts that yielded the amplified TCR beta CDR3 regions. TCR CDR3 regions were first amplified by RT-PCR with HTBI primers. A single record per CDR3 protein comes from TCRdb applying MiXCR to the multiplex PCR reads. This table holds 350,000 to 450,000 distinct CDR3 sequences, roughly 17% found once. Trimming removed 4 bases from V and 4 bases from J, with 9 bases in between. This CDR3 region has 13 residues. Germline values: CDR1 SGDLS, CDR2 YYNGEE. Diagnosis of hyperthyroidism was new in patients aged 18 to 65, and its duration was under 2 months. This sample was included in a study of T cells in Graves' hyperthyroidism and ophthalmopathy. Study as a whole: The blood sample was taken at first diagnosis, before treatment began. Study conclusions and caveats: Peripheral blood also featured most of the thyroid clonotypes expanded above 0.001. Ophthalmopathy was predicted by the model a median of approximately 6.6 months ahead of onset.

This TCR derives from a woman aged 25 to 45 with Graves' hyperthyroidism that later progressed to Graves' ophthalmopathy. Sample: blood. This sequence joins TRBV9 and TRBJ1-5, with D maybe TRBD1 (5 bases). CDR3 in amino acids: CASSRDWNQPQHF. For the CDR3, the DNA is TGTGCCAGCAGCAGGGACTGGAATCAGCCCCAGCATTTT.